This passage covers 11 T cell receptor beta chains from one sample sequenced in a study of blood T cell repertoires in COVID-19. Sequencing used immunoSEQ multiplex PCR; TCRdb keeps in-frame clones, though not all of them. The table lists 160,000 or so clones, less than 85% of them singletons. The sequenced sample consisted of PBMCs or T cells enriched from blood (not recorded which). The receptor source for this set is a man in his fifties or sixties who had recovered from COVID-19.

This sequence joins TRBV6-5 and TRBJ1-5; TRBD1 agrees at 7 bases. The germline CDR1 and CDR2 sequences are MNHEY and SVGAGI. The J segment lost 4 bases and the V segment lost 8 bases, leaving 8 bases of the junction unmatched. CDR3 length: 14 amino acids. This chain's CDR3 is CASGQGVGNQPQHF. CDR3 in DNA: TGTGCCAGCGGTCAGGGGGTGGGGAATCAGCCCCAGCATTTT.

This rearrangement joins TRBV5-8 to TRBJ1-5, with D perhaps TRBD1 (6 bases). Germline CDR1 and CDR2: SGHTS and YDEGEE. Trimming left V 0 bases short and J 3 bases short, with 10 bases between. The CDR3 consists of 15 residues. CDR3 in DNA: TGTGCCAGCAGCTTGGACAGGGTTACCAATCAGCCCCAGCATTTT. It is translated as CASSLDRVTNQPQHF. Together with reference TRBV5-8 and TRBJ1-5, the CDR3 gives the full variable domain: EAGVTQSPTHLIKTRGQQATLRCSPISGHTSVYWYQQALGLGLQFLLWYDEGEERNRGNFPPRFSGRQFPNYSSELNVNALELEDSALYLCASSLDRVTNQPQHFGDGTRLSIL.

As concerns this clone: The junction does not match germline at one end; this may be a read error. The chain has TRBV5-6 and TRBJ2-6; 11 bases are a match to TRBD1. The length of the CDR3 is 18 residues. Germline CDR1 SGHDT, CDR2 YYEEEE. The CDR3 DNA is TGTGCCAGCAGCTTTGGATGGGACAGGGGGGCCGGGGCCGACGTCCTGACTTTC. It is translated as CASSFGWDRGAGADVLTF.

V is TRBV28 and J is TRBJ2-7; weak D call: TRBD1 (6 bases). The CDR3 runs 14 residues. CDR1 and CDR2 from the germline V gene are MDHEN and SYDVKM. The V end lost 5 bases, the J end lost 8 bases, and 19 bases lay between the germline ends. In nucleotides, the CDR3 is TGTGCCAGCAGTAGGGACAAGACCTTACACCAGCAGTACTTC. This encodes CASSRDKTLHQQYF.

This CDR3 reads CATSDNRGETQYF. CDR3 DNA sequence: TGTGCCACCAGTGACAACAGGGGAGAGACCCAGTACTTC. This chain connects TRBV24-1 to TRBJ2-5, with TRBD1 matching over 7 bases. The length of the CDR3 is 13 residues. The germline V gene encodes CDR1 KGHDR and CDR2 SFDVKD. V trimming: 4 bases; J trimming: 4 bases; junction bases outside the gene matches: 2.

The sample holds one count of this clone. V gene TRBV10-3 combines with J gene TRBJ2-1, with D tentatively TRBD1 (5 bases). The germline V and J ends were trimmed by 0 bases and 10 bases, with 7 bases remaining between them. In germline, CDR1 is ENHRY, CDR2 SYGVKD. The CDR3 loop spans 12 amino acids. The CDR3 protein is CAISESGAEQFF. The CDR3 DNA follows: TGTGCCATCAGTGAGTCAGGGGCAGAGCAGTTCTTC.

The DNA for the CDR3 is TGTGCCACCAGCAGATCCTACTACGAGCAGTACTTC. Its protein is CATSRSYYEQYF. The V call is TRBV15, the J call TRBJ2-7; D is uncertain. CDR1 is LNHNV and CDR2 is YYDKDF in the germline V gene (reference sequence). V dropped 2 bases and J dropped 3 bases, with 5 bases sitting between them. There are 12 residues in the CDR3.

The CDR3 DNA is TGTGCCAGCAGCTTGGGACAGGGGAAAGACGAGCAGTACTTC. Encoded protein: CASSLGQGKDEQYF. This chain joins TRBV5-4 and TRBJ2-7, with TRBD1 matching over 8 bases. J was trimmed by 5 bases and V by 0 bases; bases with no gene match: 4. Germline V gene sequence: CDR1 SGHNT, CDR2 YYREEE (reference sequence). This CDR3 is 14 amino acids long.

The CDR3 nucleotides are TGTGCCAGTTCCAAGGGACAGGGAATTTACAATGAGCAGTTCTTC. It is translated as CASSKGQGIYNEQFF. The rearrangement links TRBV27 to TRBJ2-1; TRBD1 aligns across 9 bases. CDR1 is MNHEY, CDR2 SMNVEV, per germline (reference sequence). The CDR3 spans 15 residues. After removal of 9 bases from V and 4 bases from J, the junction contained 10 bases not matched to a gene.

This chain links TRBV7-9 with TRBJ2-1, with TRBD2 matching over 13 bases. Unmatched junction bases numbered 4, after V lost 6 bases and J lost 2 bases. The CDR3 consists of 16 residues. The germline V gene encodes CDR1 SEHNR and CDR2 FQNEAQ (reference sequence). The CDR3 DNA sequence: TGTGCCAGCAGGTTGGGACTAGCGGGAACCTACAATGAGCAGTTCTTC. Amino acid sequence: CASRLGLAGTYNEQFF. The variable domain in full, completed from reference TRBV7-9 and TRBJ2-1, reads DTGVSQNPRHKITKRGQNVTFRCDPISEHNRLYWYRQTLGQGPEFLTYFQNEAQLEKSRLLSDRFSAERPKGSFSTLEIQRTEQGDSAMYLCASRLGLAGTYNEQFFGPGTRLTVL.

Only one count was recorded for this clone. The chain couples TRBV18 to TRBJ1-1; the D gene is possibly TRBD1 (6 bases). The CDR3 totals 15 residues. V lost 3 bases to trimming and J lost 0 bases, with 11 bases between them. Germline CDR1 is KGHSH and CDR2 is LQKENI. The CDR3 here is CASSPRTEMNTEAFF. The DNA of the CDR3 is TGTGCCAGCTCACCCCGGACAGAAATGAACACTGAAGCTTTCTTT.